The text below deals with one T cell receptor beta chain. Its antigen is still unknown. Base qualities are not at hand, and no much larger clone is one base apart. In total, over 600 healthy bone marrow donors made up the cohort. Cohort members were all nominally healthy when sampled, although unrecorded immune exposures were likely present. The donor was CMV seronegative and belonged to the group of 352 seronegative cohort members. Each donor provided a peripheral blood sample, and peripheral blood mononuclear cells were used for TCR beta sequencing. Genomic DNA was extracted from the blood cell samples with the Qiagen DNeasy Blood Extraction Kit. Looking up the germline V gene yields CDR1 SGHTA and CDR2 FQGNSA. From the cysteine through the phenylalanine, the CDR3 covers 13 amino acids. The entry retains the CDR3 DNA only, 39 bases that are in frame from base 1. V and J are trimmed by 5 bases and 5 bases, and the gene matches miss 1 base of the junction.

This record comes from a study of cytomegalovirus exposure and HLA in healthy donors (dated by TCRdb to about 2017). For the study in its entirety: According to an earlier analysis of around 600 of the donors, about 180 million T cells yielded roughly 100 million unique TCR beta sequences and approximately 280 Gb of sequence data. Of the approximately 400 genotyped donors, approximately 83% fell in the genetic ancestry cluster associated with self-reported Caucasian donors. A later genetic analysis used genome-wide SNP genotypes for about three fifths of the roughly 700 donors, treating that subset as a discovery cohort. Typing coverage differed by locus: A, B, C, DRB1 and DQB1 were typed in about 620-640 donors, DQA1 in approximately 520, DPA1 in around 600, and DPB1 in 450 to 490. To predict cytomegalovirus infection status, the study brought together high-throughput TCR immunosequencing, statistical association of individual TCRs with disease status, and machine learning. To study patterns of TCR occurrence, a later analysis re-analyzed previously published TCR beta repertoires from under 750 donors and added high-resolution HLA genotyping. Besides the first cohort of 666 subjects, a separate validation cohort made up of 120 different subjects was used. On average, about 200,000 unique TCR beta nucleotide sequences were sequenced per donor among about 400 genotyped donors of the cohort, with around 19% of those sequences being non-productive. The study used immunosequencing to profile the T cell repertoires of about 670 subjects and linked those repertoires to cytomegalovirus serostatus. An early release covering around 630 HLA-typed donors comprised 250 to 350 gigabases of sequencing data and tens of millions of unique TCR sequences. Donor age, sex, ethnicity and CMV serostatus were compiled together with the repertoire data. The study aimed to test whether signatures of past pathogen exposure could be identified by cataloging public T cell receptors. Every discovery cohort repertoire had been produced on one sequencing platform. Roughly 5 DR-DQ haplotypes were handled as single units for association and clustering, since linkage in the cohort was strong. Rather than drawing on any new phenotypic data, the later analysis identified candidate immune exposures from TCR beta sequences and the way those sequences occurred across donors. HLA typing covered class I and class II loci at four-digit resolution. An earlier analysis of 500 to 650 of the donors applied high-throughput TCR beta sequencing to assess whether each TCR beta V gene segment acted as functional or pseudogenic.

Library preparation used the immunoSEQ multiplex PCR assay. For the multiplex PCR, a mixture combining 60 forward primers for TCR Vbeta segments and 13 reverse primers for TCR Jbeta segments was used. Amplification of the CDR3 region of rearranged TCR beta genes was performed with a multiplex PCR assay on genomic DNA. The Illumina HiSeq System was used to sequence the amplified TCR beta libraries as 87-base-pair reads. Per the source publication's procedure: Across the 500 to 700 repertoires, a later analysis counted about 81 million unique TCR beta chains, approximately 10 million of which were shared by at least two donors. A nearest-neighbor algorithm error-corrected the raw reads and collapsed the reads into unique sequences, merging closely related sequences to remove PCR and sequencing errors. To assign V, D and J gene segments, CDR3 sequences were aligned to IMGT reference sequences. For a sequence to be retained, a match of at least six nucleotides was required to both a V gene segment and a J gene segment. A rearrangement was called productive if the CDR3 had no stop codons and remained in frame with V and J, and every other rearrangement was called non-productive. Following IMGT convention, CDR3 was defined as the stretch from the second conserved V-encoded cysteine up to the conserved J-encoded phenylalanine. Sequences without an unambiguous match to a single V gene segment were excluded from the earlier analysis of approximately 600 of the donors. An earlier analysis of fewer than 750 of the donors called V segments functional above 56.7% productive rearrangements and segregating when the between-donor standard deviation exceeded 5%. A statistical classification framework was built for diagnosing cytomegalovirus status from the catalog of TCR beta chain sequences. In a later analysis, V and J genes were assigned by comparing TCR nucleotide sequences against IMGT/GENE-DB human TR gene sequences. Using the TCRdist pipeline, a later analysis assigned CDR3 sequences along with most-parsimonious VDJ recombination scenarios. In a later analysis, each TCR beta chain was defined by its CDR3 amino acid sequence together with its V-gene family, and reads without a unique V-gene family were excluded. A later analysis removed 550 to 700 highly shared, low-generation-probability nucleotide sequences to deal with suspected cross-contamination and a sequencing artifact. A later analysis calculated a clonal expansion index for each public chain from normalized within-repertoire ranks of inferred template counts. A later analysis computed generation probabilities with a VDJ recombination model fitted to out-of-frame rearrangements, and checked the results against IGoR. A later analysis scored TCR-TCR, TCR-HLA and TCR-CMV co-occurrence with hypergeometric tests, applying a repertoire-size bias correction to TCR pairs. To estimate false discovery rates, a later analysis permuted the HLA or CMV assignments 20 times. In a later analysis, co-occurring TCRs were grouped using DBSCAN, and TCRdist sequence similarity was added for clustering within HLA-allele-positive subsets. Repertoires with fewer than 30,000 or more than 120,000 public chains, plus five repertoires with anomalous nucleotide sharing, were excluded from co-occurrence clustering. The immuneACCESS repertoire file appears here via TCRdb, limited to in-frame rearrangements. These files lack a portion of the clones; in checked studies, under half of the deficit traces to unresolved V genes, and the cause of the others is not known. The V and J calls and clone size were taken over from that table, and D and trimming were inferred from the DNA. Counted in this sample were 150,000 to 200,000 clones; 81% of them appeared once. The ten largest clones capture about 1.7% of the sample.

Points the paper makes about the study in general: A cluster of highly shared sequence variants was judged likely to represent a technical artifact of the sequencing pipeline. Because HLA typing was missing for some donors at each locus, association tests included only the typed subset. In a later analysis, some 17,000 TCR beta sequences were associated with specific HLA alleles at a false discovery rate of 0.05. A later genetic analysis reported fewer N-insertions in productive TCRs among donors in an Asian-associated ancestry cluster than the approximately 670-donor mean. When HLA alleles, especially DR and DQ, strongly co-occurred, TCR associations were difficult to assign to individual alleles. In a later analysis, HLA-associated TCR beta chains showed more clonal expansion and lower generation probabilities than non-associated chains that were equally common. Presence/absence analyses assumed roughly uniform sequencing depth across donors, an assumption that may not hold. In an earlier analysis of about 600 of the donors, most TCR beta V segments appeared in productive rearrangements about 87% or about 30% of the time, broadly matching IMGT annotations. A further reported finding was that TCR beta sequences accurately predicted the HLA-A and HLA-B alleles for most subjects in the first cohort. Linkage disequilibrium might explain the correlated functional status among segregating V segments, but an unknown experimental factor could not be ruled out. The cohort was sequenced for TCR beta chains only, and without alpha or paired-chain data the features that could be detected were limited. The study listed 150 to 200 TCR beta chains as associated with cytomegalovirus. According to a later analysis, most CMV-associated TCR beta chains appeared to be HLA-restricted, and the HLA associations seemed to be driven largely by CMV exposure. It was suggested by the authors that the approach could potentially be generalized to other disease states and immunological phenotypes. Because the 87-base-pair reads could not distinguish some IMGT-functional V segments, including TRBV6-2 and TRBV6-3, those segments were excluded. Cytomegalovirus status was reported to be diagnosed by the classifier with high specificity and sensitivity in both the original and validation cohorts. According to a later analysis, TCR association rates differed among HLA loci, with DRB1 alleles showing the most associated TCRs and HLA-C alleles showing the fewest. Most TCR sequences were observed very rarely across donors, whereas some public TCRs were present in many individuals. An association between a missense DCLRE1C variant and V-gene and J-gene trimming of TCR beta chains was found in a later genetic analysis and replicated in an independent cohort. Immune exposure information for the cohort was limited to CMV serostatus. Over 15 rarely observed V segments, including chromosome 9 orphons, were excluded from the earlier analysis of approximately 500 of the donors because counts were too low. A few of the identified cytomegalovirus-associated TCR beta chains were confirmed in vitro to be specific for cytomegalovirus antigens. In a later analysis, several top co-occurrence clusters were reported to appear linked to parvovirus B19, influenza, CMV and Epstein-Barr virus.

The TCR sequence derives from a man between 18 and 35 years old in good health and CMV-seronegative. What was sequenced was PBMCs. The chain links TRBV7-2 with TRBJ2-5; TRBD2 aligns with 11 central bases. CDR3 region: CASSPSGGETQYF. The nucleotide sequence is TGTGCCAGCAGCCCTAGCGGGGGGGAGACCCAGTACTTC.